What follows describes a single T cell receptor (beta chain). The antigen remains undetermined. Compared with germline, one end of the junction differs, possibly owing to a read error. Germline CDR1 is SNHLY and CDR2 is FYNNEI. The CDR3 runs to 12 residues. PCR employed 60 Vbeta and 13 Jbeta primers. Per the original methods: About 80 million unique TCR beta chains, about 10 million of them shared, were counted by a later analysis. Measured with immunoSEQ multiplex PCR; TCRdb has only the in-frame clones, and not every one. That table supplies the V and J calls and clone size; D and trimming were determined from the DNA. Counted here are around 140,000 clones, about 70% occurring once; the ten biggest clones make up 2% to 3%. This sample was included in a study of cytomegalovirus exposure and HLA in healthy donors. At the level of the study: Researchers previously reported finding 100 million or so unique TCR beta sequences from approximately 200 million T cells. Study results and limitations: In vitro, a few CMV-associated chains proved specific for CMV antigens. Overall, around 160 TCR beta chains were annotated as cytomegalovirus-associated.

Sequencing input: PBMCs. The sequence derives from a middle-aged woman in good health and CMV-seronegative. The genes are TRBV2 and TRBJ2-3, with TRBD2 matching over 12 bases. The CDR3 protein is CASSPTRTSGNF. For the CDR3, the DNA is TGTGCCAGCAGCCCTACGAGGACTAGCGGGAATTTT.